This TCR beta chain was captured in a study of blood T cell repertoires in COVID-19. Background on the study: Acute and convalescent COVID-19 specimens originated in the United States, Italy and Spain.

This CDR3 is built from 14 residues. CDR1 and CDR2 (germline): SGHRS, YFSETQ. V dropped 2 bases and J dropped 8; count of bases not matched to a gene: 6. Repertoires were generated with immunoSEQ multiplex PCR, while TCRdb's copy carries only in-frame clones and drops some. The table lists tens of thousands of clones, 88% of them singletons. This receptor was obtained from a man aged 45 to 65 with active COVID-19. The chain is built from TRBV5-1 and TRBJ1-4; 7 positions agree with TRBD1. Sequenced sample: peripheral blood. CDR3 region: CASSLVQGKEKLFF. In DNA, the CDR3 is TGCGCCAGCAGCTTAGTACAGGGGAAAGAAAAACTGTTTTTT. Variable domain in full (rest from reference TRBV5-1 and TRBJ1-4): KAGVTQTPRYLIKTRGQQVTLSCSPISGHRSVSWYQQTPGQGLQFLFEYFSETQRNKGNFPGRFSGRQFSNSRSEMNVSTLELGDSALYLCASSLVQGKEKLFFGSGTQLSVL.